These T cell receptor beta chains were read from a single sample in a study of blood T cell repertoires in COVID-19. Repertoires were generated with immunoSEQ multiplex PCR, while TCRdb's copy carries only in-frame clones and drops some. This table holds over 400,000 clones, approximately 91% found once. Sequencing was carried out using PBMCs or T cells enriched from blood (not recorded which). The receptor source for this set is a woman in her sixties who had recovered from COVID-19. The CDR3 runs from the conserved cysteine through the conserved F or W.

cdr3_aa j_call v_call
CASSEYGQGIYGYTF TRBJ1-2 TRBV25-1
CASSLEGGLTGELFF TRBJ2-2 TRBV11-2
CASSPPFGGGQETQYF TRBJ2-5 TRBV18
CASGTNYGYTF TRBJ1-2 TRBV9
CASSWDRFSNTEAFF TRBJ1-1 TRBV6-5
CASSGQGALSNQPQHF TRBJ1-5 TRBV2
CATSRDPGIDTQYF TRBJ2-3 TRBV15
CASSAQTGAGGETQYF TRBJ2-5 TRBV9
CASTPLATGELFF TRBJ2-2 TRBV12-3/TRBV12-4
CASSFPPPGQGNTEAFF TRBJ1-1 TRBV27
CASSSGVRTEAFF TRBJ1-1 TRBV6-5
CATRQGGANTGELFF TRBJ2-2 TRBV24-1
CASSLGSASYGYTF TRBJ1-2 TRBV7-9
CASQRQVESNTEAFF TRBJ1-1 TRBV6-5
CASGLVLGGGEQFF TRBJ2-1 TRBV12-5
CSGNRGNTEAFF TRBJ1-1 TRBV29-1
CASSVPGQGSGDTQYF TRBJ2-3 TRBV2
CASSPDRTGFEKLFF TRBJ1-4 TRBV18
CASRSLRDTKADTQYF TRBJ2-3 TRBV11-2
CASRDRGFAYEQYF TRBJ2-7 TRBV2
CASSTRGVTSYEQYF TRBJ2-7 TRBV7-8
CASSFMGQGARGNQPQHF TRBJ1-5 TRBV11-3
CASSADRGDGGYTF TRBJ1-2 TRBV9